This TCR beta chain was sequenced for a study of read filtering for tumor transcriptome and immune sequencing. Molecular barcoded adaptors covering alpha/delta and beta/gamma chains were used on approximately 400 ng RNA. TCRdb ran MiXCR on the reads and lists one entry per CDR3 protein. Here the sample spans about 62,000 distinct CDR3 sequences, roughly 19% being singletons. In germline, CDR1 is SGHVS, CDR2 FQNEAQ. CDR3 length equals 12 residues. A note on this clonotype: A single base separates this from a much larger clone, so it may be a read error.

The chain carries TRBV7-8 and TRBJ2-7; D remains ambiguous. The sequenced material came from a population of CD138-negative cells sorted from bone marrow. The clonotype comes from a donor aged 40 or over with multiple myeloma. The CDR3 spells CASSPPTYVQYF. The CDR3 region has the DNA TGTGCCAGCAGCCCCCCAACCTACGTGCAGTACTTC.